What follows is one TCR beta chain and its context. This entry is derived from a study of cytomegalovirus exposure and HLA in healthy donors. Amplification used 60 Vbeta primers and 13 Jbeta primers. Assay: immunoSEQ multiplex PCR; the TCRdb copy retains only in-frame clones and omits some. The top ten hold 1% of the sample, which has 170,000 or so clones, about 82% seen once. The CDR3 length is 17 residues. V was cut by 7 bases and J by 1 base, with 22 bases left in between. The germline V gene encodes CDR1 SEHNR and CDR2 FQNEAQ (reference sequence). Healthy people donating bone marrow made up the donors.

Sequenced material: PBMCs. This sequence originates from a woman between 45 and 65 years old in good health and CMV-seropositive. This chain joins TRBV7-9 and TRBJ1-2; tentatively, D is TRBD1 (5 bases). The CDR3 region has the DNA TGTGCCAGCACCGGAGACAGAGCGAAATATTTTAACTATGGCTACACCTTC. Translation gives CASTGDRAKYFNYGYTF.